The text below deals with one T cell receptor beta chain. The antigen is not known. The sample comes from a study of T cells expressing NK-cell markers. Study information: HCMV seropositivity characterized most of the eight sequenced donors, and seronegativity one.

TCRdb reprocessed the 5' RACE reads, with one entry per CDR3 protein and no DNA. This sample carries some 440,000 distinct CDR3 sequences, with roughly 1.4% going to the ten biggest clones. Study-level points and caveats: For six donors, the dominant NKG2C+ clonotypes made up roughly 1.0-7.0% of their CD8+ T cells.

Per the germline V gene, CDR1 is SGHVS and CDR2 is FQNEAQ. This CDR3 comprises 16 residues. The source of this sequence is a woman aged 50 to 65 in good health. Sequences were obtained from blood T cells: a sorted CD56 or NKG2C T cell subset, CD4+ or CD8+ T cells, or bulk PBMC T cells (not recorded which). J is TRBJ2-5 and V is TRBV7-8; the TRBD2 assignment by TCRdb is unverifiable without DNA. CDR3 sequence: CASSNSRLTSPETQYF.